The table lists the clone carrying this TCR beta chain with a few counts. This sample was taken from a study of PD-L1 blockade in urothelial cancer. As for the study in general: The patients first took atezolizumab around 2014, receiving 1,200 mg intravenously every 3 weeks. Individuals in the cohort had been given 0 to 3 earlier chemotherapy regimens. Analysis of blood occurred 3 weeks (second dose) and 6 weeks after treatment start.

Time point meaning: peripheral blood 6 weeks after treatment start. Pretreatment and on-treatment samples were taken, numbering 1 to 8 per patient. Produced via immunoSEQ multiplex PCR; TCRdb's table is partial and in-frame only. The profile shows under 25,000 clones, roughly 85% of them singletons. This receptor was identified in an older man with urothelial cancer. Specimen: PBMCs, collected around atezolizumab (anti-PD-L1) treatment.

The CDR3 sequence: CASSRGASEKLFF. As DNA, the CDR3 is TGTGCCAGCAGTCGCGGGGCATCTGAAAAACTGTTTTTT. V usage is TRBV6-1 and J usage is TRBJ1-4, with a weak D call TRBD1 (5 bases). This CDR3 has 13 amino acids. V shed 5 bases and J shed 7 bases, with 11 bases lying between them. CDR1 is MNHNS, CDR2 SASEGT, per germline.